This T cell receptor beta chain was identified in a study of T-cell memory formation after mild COVID-19. This CDR3 comprises 14 residues. The V and J ends lost 0 bases and 8 bases, in that order; junction bases with no gene match: 7. In germline, CDR1 is DFQATT, CDR2 SNEGSKA (reference sequence). Study outcomes and limitations: Clones that got smaller from day 15 to 85 had even CD4/CD8, while clones growing later tipped toward CD4+.

5'RACE primed from the constant segment yielded TCR alpha and TCR beta cDNA libraries bearing sample barcodes and UMIs. MiXCR, applied by TCRdb to the 5' RACE reads, yields one record per CDR3 protein. The table records 580,000 or so distinct CDR3 sequences, approximately 15% of them present only once. Concerning this clonotype: What it recognizes is unknown.

The origin of this receptor is an adult woman who had mild COVID-19 (a few samples of this study predate the infection). Cell type and time point are not known. The sequenced sample consisted of PBMCs or a T cell subset sorted from them (not recorded which). The chain employs TRBV20-1 and TRBJ2-3, with 8 bases aligning to TRBD2. The CDR3 is CSARDSSGQITQYF. Here the CDR3 DNA reads TGCAGTGCTAGAGATTCTAGCGGGCAGATTACGCAGTATTTT.